The 21 T cell receptor beta chains presented below share a single source sample, sequenced in a study of shared clonotypes between healthy human individuals. The assay was immunoSEQ multiplex PCR, and TCRdb's table has in-frame clones only and misses some. Counted here are 2 million to 2.5 million clones, roughly 95% occurring once; the ten biggest clones make up less than 0.15%. Sequencing was done on a sample of naive CD4+ T cells sorted from blood. Subset reported: CD45RA+ positively selected. The receptors here all came from a man aged 18 to 29 in good health.

On this clone itself: The junction departs from germline at one end; a sequencing error may be responsible. The rearrangement uses TRBV18 and TRBJ1-3; no clear D gene. The CDR3 is 12 residues long. CDR1 and CDR2 from the germline V gene are KGHSH and LQKENI. The CDR3 region has the DNA TGTGCCAGCTCACCTCTTGGAAATACCATATATTTT. Protein sequence: CASSPLGNTIYF.

On this clone: This CDR3 is also generated by other DNA sequences in the sample. The chain joins TRBV10-2 to TRBJ2-2; 9 bases match TRBD2. Germline loops: CDR1 WSHSY, CDR2 SAAADI. Losses at the gene ends were 2 bases for V and 4 bases for J; bases not matched to a gene: 2. The CDR3 runs 15 residues. The CDR3 here is CASSEAGGVTGELFF. In DNA, the CDR3 is TGCGCCAGCAGTGAGGCGGGAGGGGTCACCGGGGAGCTGTTTTTT.

This clone was observed once. V usage is TRBV10-3 and J usage is TRBJ2-2; D might be TRBD1 (6 bases). This CDR3 region has 16 residues. Germline V gene data show CDR1 as ENHRY and CDR2 as SYGVKD. V gave up 11 bases and J gave up 3 bases, with 22 bases separating them. The CDR3 sequence is CAASPTPGHDTGELFF. The CDR3 nucleotides are TGTGCCGCAAGTCCAACCCCGGGACACGACACCGGGGAGCTGTTTTTT.

The chain carries TRBV6-1 and TRBJ1-2; D remains unclear. CDR3 size: 13 residues. Germline loops: CDR1 MNHNS, CDR2 SASEGT. V lost 2 bases and J 4 bases, leaving 8 bases between the germline ends. CDR3 residues: CASSENTSYGYTF. The CDR3 DNA reads as TGTGCCAGCAGTGAAAACACCAGCTATGGCTACACCTTC.

The chain links TRBV20-1 to TRBJ2-1; no reliable D call. Germline V gene lookup returns CDR1 DFQATT and CDR2 SNEGSKA (reference sequence). V was trimmed by 3 bases and J by 12 bases, leaving 12 bases between them. This CDR3 is 11 amino acids long. CDR3 amino acids: CSASPVQGQFF. In nucleotides, the CDR3 is TGCAGTGCTAGTCCGGTTCAAGGGCAGTTCTTC.

The chain has TRBV12-2 and TRBJ2-7. TRBV12-2 represents a pseudogene. The CDR3 has 16 residues. CDR3 nucleotides: TGTGCAAGTCGCTTCAGACGAGGGACCAAAGCCTACGAGCAGTACTTC. It encodes CASRFRRGTKAYEQYF.

This rearrangement joins TRBV6-5 to TRBJ2-4; D ambiguous. Germline CDR1 and CDR2: MNHEY and SVGAGI. V was cut by 4 bases and J by 4 bases, with 11 bases left in between. This CDR3 is built from 14 residues. The CDR3 DNA reads as TGTGCCAGCAGTTCACCAGATAAGAAAAACATTCAGTACTTC. It translates to CASSSPDKKNIQYF.

This clone was seen a single time. The chain is built from TRBV7-9 and TRBJ2-1; 8 bases match TRBD2. Per germline, CDR1 SEHNR and CDR2 FQNEAQ (reference sequence). The CDR3 spans 16 residues. V lost 2 bases to trimming and J lost 2 bases; unmatched junction nucleotides: 5. CDR3 in amino acids: CASSLSLAVTYNEQFF. For the CDR3, the DNA is TGTGCCAGCAGCTTATCACTAGCGGTGACCTACAATGAGCAGTTCTTC. Together with reference TRBV7-9 and TRBJ2-1, the CDR3 gives the full variable domain: DTGVSQNPRHKITKRGQNVTFRCDPISEHNRLYWYRQTLGQGPEFLTYFQNEAQLEKSRLLSDRFSAERPKGSFSTLEIQRTEQGDSAMYLCASSLSLAVTYNEQFFGPGTRLTVL.

About this clone itself: Other DNA sequences in the same sample also yield this CDR3. This chain connects TRBV5-4 to TRBJ2-3; 14 bases align to TRBD2. Germline assignment: CDR1 SGHNT and CDR2 YYREEE (reference sequence). The CDR3 consists of 16 residues. The junction had 2 bases not matched to a gene; V was cut back by 0 bases and J by 5 bases. The CDR3 here is CASSLGLAGGQDTQYF. The CDR3 DNA follows: TGTGCCAGCAGCTTGGGACTAGCGGGAGGGCAAGATACGCAGTATTTT.

V and J are TRBV11-2 and TRBJ1-2; 7 bases fit TRBD1. J lost 6 bases, V lost 4 bases, and 8 bases had no gene match. Germline V gives CDR1 SGHAT, CDR2 FQNNGV. This CDR3 region has 14 residues. The CDR3: CASSSTDQGDGYTF. The CDR3 region has the DNA TGTGCCAGCAGCTCCACGGACCAGGGGGATGGCTACACCTTC. Looking up the rest from reference TRBV11-2 and TRBJ1-2 gives the full variable domain: EAGVAQSPRYKIIEKRQSVAFWCNPISGHATLYWYQQILGQGPKLLIQFQNNGVVDDSQLPKDRFSAERLKGVDSTLKIQPAKLEDSAVYLCASSSTDQGDGYTFGSGTRLTVV.

This chain joins TRBV30 and TRBJ1-5; perhaps TRBD1 as D (6 bases). V dropped 2 bases and J dropped 4 bases, with 21 bases sitting between them. CDR3 length equals 17 residues. CDR1 and CDR2 from the germline V gene are GTSNPN and SVGIG (reference sequence). CDR3 amino acids: CAWSLTNPGHRNQPQHF. Here the CDR3 DNA reads TGTGCCTGGAGTCTCACCAACCCGGGACATAGGAATCAGCCCCAGCATTTT. Based on the CDR3 plus reference TRBV30 and TRBJ1-5, the full variable domain is SQTIHQWPATLVQPVGSPLSLECTVEGTSNPNLYWYRQAAGRGLQLLFYSVGIGQISSEVPQNLSASRPQDRQFILSSKKLLLSDSGFYLCAWSLTNPGHRNQPQHFGDGTRLSIL.

This clone has a single count. The chain has TRBV28 and TRBJ1-4; the match to TRBD1 covers 8 bases. Germline assignment: CDR1 MDHEN and CDR2 SYDVKM. The CDR3 sequence is 14 residues long. The junction had 7 bases not matched to a gene; V was cut back by 6 bases and J by 7 bases. The CDR3 nucleotides read TGTGCCAGCAGACGGACAGGGTCAAGTGAAAAACTGTTTTTT. As protein: CASRRTGSSEKLFF.

This clone was detected only a few times. Within the sample, other DNA sequences also encode this same CDR3. This chain joins TRBV14 and TRBJ1-6; possible D gene TRBD1, 5 bases. Per germline, CDR1 SGHDN and CDR2 FVKESK. The CDR3 consists of 13 residues. V was shortened by 1 base and J by 10 bases, with 8 bases between the two germline ends. CDR3 sequence: CASSQAGNSPLHF. The CDR3 region has the DNA TGTGCCAGCAGCCAAGCAGGGAACTCACCCCTCCACTTT.

As to this clone: This sample includes further DNA sequences coding for the same CDR3. The rearrangement joins TRBV6-5 to TRBJ1-2, with TRBD1 as a possible D gene (5 bases). Trimming pared 4 bases from V and 2 bases from J, leaving 11 bases between. Germline loops: CDR1 MNHEY, CDR2 SVGAGI. The CDR3 runs 14 residues. The CDR3, as DNA: TGTGCCAGCAGTTCCGGGGGTCGGAACTATGGCTACACCTTC. Translation: CASSSGGRNYGYTF.

CDR3 in amino acids: CASSLRKYNEQFF. The CDR3 DNA reads as TGTGCCAGCAGCTTAAGGAAGTACAATGAGCAGTTCTTC. The chain is built from TRBV11-2 and TRBJ2-1; D unclear. This CDR3 is 13 amino acids long. Trimming took off 2 bases at V and 4 bases at J, with 6 bases between the two ends. Germline CDR1 reads SGHAT; CDR2 reads FQNNGV.

The rearrangement links TRBV9 to TRBJ2-7, with 10 bases that match TRBD2. Germline CDR1 and CDR2: SGDLS and YYNGEE. CDR3 length: 15 residues. After removal of 3 bases from V and 5 bases from J, the junction contained 8 bases not matched to a gene. The DNA of the CDR3 is TGTGCCAGCAGCGCGACGACTAGCGGGCTTCACGAGCAGTACTTC. Translating gives CASSATTSGLHEQYF. The variable domain in full, with the rest retrieved from reference TRBV9 and TRBJ2-7, is DSGVTQTPKHLITATGQRVTLRCSPRSGDLSVYWYQQSLDQGLQFLIQYYNGEERAKGNILERFSAQQFPDLHSELNLSSLELGDSALYFCASSATTSGLHEQYFGPGTRLTVT.

J is TRBJ2-7 and V is TRBV11-2; 7 bases are a match to TRBD2. With 4 bases clipped from V and 1 base from J, the junction kept 7 bases outside the gene matches. The CDR3 is 15 amino acids. Germline CDR1 is SGHAT and CDR2 is FQNNGV. The CDR3 DNA follows: TGTGCCAGCAGCTCGAGCGGGGTTAGTTCCTACGAGCAGTACTTC. Residues: CASSSSGVSSYEQYF.

The rearrangement uses TRBV2 and TRBJ2-1, with a possible D match to TRBD2 (7 bases). CDR3 length: 18 residues. Looked up from germline, CDR1 is SNHLY and CDR2 is FYNNEI. The germline V and J ends were trimmed by 0 bases and 14 bases, with 29 bases remaining between them. CDR3 residues: CASSEARTDGISGFTEFF. The DNA for the CDR3 is TGTGCCAGCAGTGAAGCGCGGACAGACGGGATTAGCGGGTTCACCGAGTTCTTC.

The rearrangement uses TRBV10-3 and TRBJ2-2, with 11 bases fitting TRBD2. There are 17 residues in the CDR3. The germline gives CDR1 ENHRY, CDR2 SYGVKD. V trimming: 0 bases; J trimming: 6 bases; junction bases outside the gene matches: 6. The CDR3 DNA sequence: TGTGCCATCAGTGAGTCCGGTAGACTAGCGGGGTCCGGGGAGCTGTTTTTT. Translation: CAISESGRLAGSGELFF.

The CDR3 reads CASSRGTSDYNEQFF. DNA for the CDR3: TGTGCCAGCAGTCGCGGGACTAGCGACTACAATGAGCAGTTCTTC. The chain links TRBV2 to TRBJ2-1; 10 bases are shared with TRBD2. This CDR3 is built from 15 residues. With 5 bases clipped from V and 3 bases from J, the junction kept 4 bases outside the gene matches. Per germline, CDR1 SNHLY and CDR2 FYNNEI.

For this clone: One junction end does not reproduce the germline sequence, and a read error may be involved. The chain couples TRBV7-9 to TRBJ2-1, with D uncertain. The V gene's germline CDR1 is SEHNR and CDR2 FQNEAQ (reference sequence). The CDR3 has 15 amino acids. The CDR3 region is CASSLVVSSSNEQFF. The CDR3 nucleotides are TGTGCCAGCAGCTTAGTGGTAAGCTCCTCCAATGAGCAGTTCTTC.